Below, 24 T cell receptor beta chains from the same sample are listed, as sequenced in a study of blood T cell repertoires in COVID-19. Here immunoSEQ multiplex PCR was the method, and the copy in TCRdb shows in-frame clones only, minus some. Here the sample spans around 220,000 clones, more than 65% being singletons. The sequencing input was peripheral blood. The source of these receptors is a woman aged 40 to 49 with active or convalescent COVID-19.

This clone was detected only a few times. The V gene is TRBV18, the J gene TRBJ2-7, with a possible D match to TRBD2 (6 bases). CDR1 and CDR2 from the germline V gene are KGHSH and LQKENI. The CDR3 spans 15 residues. V was cut by 1 base and J by 3 bases, with 13 bases left in between. CDR3 DNA sequence: TGTGCCAGCTCACCACTTTCGGGACTTCACTACGAGCAGTACGTC. Translated: CASSPLSGLHYEQYV.

The chain carries TRBV19 and TRBJ1-2, with D maybe TRBD1 (5 bases). CDR3 length equals 15 residues. V was trimmed by 7 bases and J by 3 bases, leaving 18 bases between them. Germline V gene sequence: CDR1 LNHDA, CDR2 SQIVND (reference sequence). The CDR3 sequence: CASKTYGGEDYGYTF. In nucleotides, the CDR3 is TGTGCCAGTAAGACGTACGGGGGTGAGGACTATGGCTACACCTTC.

The chain combines TRBV28 with TRBJ2-1, with 11 bases aligning to TRBD2. The CDR3 runs 16 residues. The V gene end was trimmed by 3 bases and the J gene end by 5 bases; junction bases not matched to a gene: 6. The germline gives CDR1 MDHEN, CDR2 SYDVKM. CDR3 region: CASSFSGTSGNNEQFF. CDR3 DNA sequence: TGTGCCAGCAGTTTCTCCGGGACTAGCGGCAACAATGAGCAGTTCTTC.

Worth noting for this clone: The sample carries other DNA sequences with the same CDR3. The chain is built from TRBV12-3 or TRBV12-4 and TRBJ1-1; TRBD1 is a possible D gene (6 bases). The CDR3 has 13 amino acids. V was trimmed by 6 bases and J by 5 bases, leaving 13 bases between them. The CDR3 DNA reads TGTGCCAGCAGCTCACAGGGTGAGACTGAAGCTTTCTTT. Amino acid sequence: CASSSQGETEAFF.

The V call is TRBV12-5, the J call TRBJ1-4, with 7 bases identical to TRBD1. Germline V lookup: CDR1 LGHNT, CDR2 FRNRAP. Trimming removed 6 bases from V and 7 bases from J; junction bases left unmatched: 8. The CDR3 is 14 residues long. The CDR3 reads CASGSDRVGEKLFF. CDR3 coding DNA: TGTGCTAGTGGCTCCGACAGGGTTGGTGAAAAACTGTTTTTT.

J is TRBJ1-1 and V is TRBV5-1, with D perhaps TRBD1 (6 bases). V lost 7 bases and J lost 2, with 15 bases in between. The germline V gene has CDR1 SGHRS and CDR2 YFSETQ. The CDR3 has 14 residues. Here the CDR3 reads CASRNRVSNTEAFF. CDR3 coding DNA: TGCGCCAGCCGGAACAGGGTTAGTAACACTGAAGCTTTCTTT.

This clone showed up just once. Within the sample, other DNA sequences also encode this same CDR3. The V and J genes are TRBV6-5 and TRBJ2-7; 12 bases are shared with TRBD1. Germline V gives CDR1 MNHEY, CDR2 SVGAGI. This CDR3 is built from 13 residues. With V trimmed by 9 bases and J by 2 bases, 2 bases remained unmatched. The CDR3 loop reads CASGTGGPYEQYV. DNA for the CDR3: TGTGCCAGTGGGACAGGGGGCCCCTACGAGCAGTACGTC.

The CDR3 protein is CASSLAENLNTEAFF. The CDR3 nucleotides read TGCGCCAGCAGCTTGGCCGAGAATTTGAACACTGAAGCTTTCTTT. The chain joins TRBV5-1 to TRBJ1-1; no firm D call. This CDR3 has 15 amino acids. Trimming pared 0 bases from V and 0 bases from J, leaving 9 bases between. In germline, CDR1 is SGHRS, CDR2 YFSETQ.

This clone was observed a single time. V is TRBV28 and J is TRBJ2-2, with D maybe TRBD1 (5 bases). CDR1 is MDHEN, CDR2 SYDVKM, per germline. There are 16 residues in the CDR3. V lost 3 bases and J lost 2, with 13 bases in between. CDR3 sequence: CASSFLGRQNTGELFF. CDR3 sequence (DNA): TGTGCCAGCAGTTTTCTGGGGCGCCAAAACACCGGGGAGCTGTTTTTT.

Only a few counts were recorded for this clone. The chain has TRBV3-1 (or the pseudogene TRBV3-2) and TRBJ2-1; 13 bases line up with TRBD2. The V and J ends lost 3 bases and 6 bases, in that order; junction bases with no gene match: 5. The length of the CDR3 is 16 residues. In germline, CDR1 is LGHDT, CDR2 YNNKEL (reference sequence). As DNA, the CDR3 is TGTGCCAGCAGCCAGGGGGGGACTAGCGGGGTCAATGAGCAGTTCTTC. Encoded protein: CASSQGGTSGVNEQFF.

The sample holds a few counts of this clone. The V and J genes are TRBV18 and TRBJ1-2, with 8 bases identical to TRBD1. Germline values: CDR1 KGHSH, CDR2 LQKENI. V lost 6 bases, J lost 3 bases, and 6 bases stayed unmatched. This CDR3 spans 14 amino acids. CDR3 in DNA: TGTGCCAGCTCGCCTGGGGACAGGCACTATGGCTACACCTTC. Its translation: CASSPGDRHYGYTF. The full variable domain, rest sourced from reference TRBV18 and TRBJ1-2, is NAGVMQNPRHLVRRRGQEARLRCSPMKGHSHVYWYRQLPEEGLKFMVYLQKENIIDESGMPKERFSAEFPKEGPSILRIQQVVRGDSAAYFCASSPGDRHYGYTFGSGTRLTVV.

The chain couples TRBV9 to TRBJ1-5, with TRBD1 as a possible D gene (5 bases). Between the trimmed V and J ends, which lost 3 bases and 5 bases, there was a span of 12 bases. Germline V gene sequence: CDR1 SGDLS, CDR2 YYNGEE. This CDR3 has 14 residues. This chain's CDR3 is CASSAPGGDQPQHF. DNA of the CDR3: TGTGCCAGCAGCGCCCCGGGGGGGGATCAGCCCCAGCATTTT.

V usage is TRBV10-3 and J usage is TRBJ1-1; 7 positions match TRBD1. The CDR3 has 13 amino acids. V lost 10 bases to trimming and J lost 4 bases; unmatched junction nucleotides: 9. Germline V lookup: CDR1 ENHRY, CDR2 SYGVKD. The CDR3 DNA reads as TGTGCCACTCAGGGGGGTGGGGGCACTGAAGCTTTCTTT. Translating gives CATQGGGGTEAFF.

This clone was observed once. The chain carries TRBV7-9 and TRBJ1-2; possibly TRBD1 for D (6 bases). Germline CDR1 SEHNR, CDR2 FQNEAQ (reference sequence). The CDR3 spans 13 residues. The V and J ends lost 5 bases and 8 bases respectively, with 15 bases between them. The CDR3 here is CASSDRTVEGYTF. The CDR3 DNA follows: TGTGCCAGCAGCGACAGGACAGTCGAGGGCTACACCTTC.

The chain employs TRBV6-2 or TRBV6-3 and TRBJ2-1; tentative D call: TRBD1 (6 bases). The ends were cut back, 5 bases at V and 9 bases at J, with 14 bases in the middle. Germline loops: CDR1 MNHEY, CDR2 SVGEGT. The CDR3 spans 13 residues. The CDR3 DNA sequence: TGTGCCAGCAGTCTTCAGGGGTTTGGTGAGCAGTTCTTC. This encodes CASSLQGFGEQFF.

The genes are TRBV19 and TRBJ2-1; 14 nucleotides agree with TRBD2. With 5 bases clipped from V and 5 bases from J, the junction kept 14 bases outside the gene matches. The germline gives CDR1 LNHDA, CDR2 SQIVND (reference sequence). The CDR3 runs to 19 residues. CDR3 sequence (DNA): TGTGCCAGTAGTGCCCAGCAGGGACTAGCGGGGGCCCCCCACAATGAGCAGTTCTTC. Encoded protein: CASSAQQGLAGAPHNEQFF.

This clone was observed once. The chain carries TRBV4-2 and TRBJ2-1; 9 positions match TRBD2. The CDR3 loop spans 15 amino acids. Unmatched junction bases numbered 4, after V lost 1 base and J lost 6 bases. Germline V gives CDR1 LGHNA, CDR2 YNFKEQ. The CDR3 spells CASSQVWRGGNEQFF. CDR3 coding DNA: TGTGCCAGCAGCCAAGTTTGGCGGGGGGGCAATGAGCAGTTCTTC.

Written as DNA, the CDR3 is TGTGCCAGCAGGTTTAAGTTCCGGGGTAAGACGACTGAAGCTTTCTTT. Its protein is CASRFKFRGKTTEAFF. The chain recombines TRBV28 with TRBJ1-1; no firm D call. The ends were cut back, 6 bases at V and 5 bases at J, with 22 bases in the middle. CDR1 and CDR2 from the germline V gene are MDHEN and SYDVKM. The CDR3 runs 16 residues.

The CDR3 bases are TGTGCCAGCAGTGAATGGGGAGTGGGCAATCAGCCCCAGCATTTT. This encodes CASSEWGVGNQPQHF. The V gene is TRBV2, the J gene TRBJ1-5, with D unclear. The length of the CDR3 is 15 residues. V lost 2 bases, J lost 2 bases, and 10 bases lay in between. The germline gives CDR1 SNHLY, CDR2 FYNNEI.

This clone was picked up one time. The sample contains more than one DNA sequence encoding this CDR3. The rearrangement links TRBV7-6 to TRBJ2-7; 7 bases line up with TRBD1. This CDR3 has 15 residues. CDR1 and CDR2 from the germline V gene are SGHVS and FNYEAQ. V shed 5 bases and J 3 bases; nucleotides not matched to a gene: 10. The chain's CDR3 is CASSLETGLNYEQYF. CDR3 sequence (DNA): TGTGCCAGCAGCCTGGAGACAGGGTTAAACTACGAGCAGTACTTC.

In its sample, this clone was seen a few times. The J gene is TRBJ1-1, the V gene TRBV18, with TRBD1 identical over 11 bases. CDR1 is KGHSH, CDR2 LQKENI, per germline. The junction had 1 base not matched to a gene; V was cut back by 4 bases and J by 0 bases. The length of the CDR3 is 15 residues. The CDR3 is CASSRTGGLNTEAFF. The CDR3 DNA is TGTGCCAGCTCACGGACAGGGGGCCTGAACACTGAAGCTTTCTTT.

The gene calls are TRBV18 and TRBJ2-1; 13 bases match TRBD2. V lost 2 bases to trimming and J lost 0 bases; unmatched junction nucleotides: 1. The CDR3 runs to 17 residues. CDR1 is KGHSH, CDR2 LQKENI, per germline. CDR3 in amino acids: CASSPRTSGSSYNEQFF. For the CDR3, the DNA is TGTGCCAGCTCACCAAGGACTAGCGGGAGCTCCTACAATGAGCAGTTCTTC.

The J gene is TRBJ2-5, the V gene TRBV6-1; 11 positions match TRBD2. V was pared by 2 bases and J by 2 bases, with 7 bases of the junction left unmatched. The CDR3 is 17 amino acids. Germline V gene sequence: CDR1 MNHNS, CDR2 SASEGT. The CDR3 nucleotides read TGTGCCAGCAGTGAATATAGCGGGGGGGCCTTTCAAGAGACCCAGTACTTC. This encodes CASSEYSGGAFQETQYF.

Comments on this clone: The sample holds other DNA sequences that translate to the same CDR3. The chain carries TRBV27 and TRBJ1-1; D gene unclear. V was cut by 0 bases and J by 2 bases, with 4 bases left in between. The CDR3 spans 13 residues. CDR1 is MNHEY and CDR2 is SMNVEV in the germline V gene (reference sequence). The CDR3 spells CASSLSRNTEAFF. DNA for the CDR3: TGTGCCAGCAGTTTATCGCGAAACACTGAAGCTTTCTTT.